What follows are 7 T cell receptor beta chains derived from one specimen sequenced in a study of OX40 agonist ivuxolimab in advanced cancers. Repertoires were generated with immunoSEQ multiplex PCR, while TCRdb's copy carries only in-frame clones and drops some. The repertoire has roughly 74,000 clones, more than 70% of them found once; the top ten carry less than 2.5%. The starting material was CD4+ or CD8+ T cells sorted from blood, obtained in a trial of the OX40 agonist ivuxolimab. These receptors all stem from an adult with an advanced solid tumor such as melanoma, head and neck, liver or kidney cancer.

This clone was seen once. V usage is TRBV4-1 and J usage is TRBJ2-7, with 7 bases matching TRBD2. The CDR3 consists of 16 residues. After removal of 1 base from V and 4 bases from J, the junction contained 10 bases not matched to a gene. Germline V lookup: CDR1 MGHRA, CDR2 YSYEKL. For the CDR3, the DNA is TGCGCCAGCAGCCAAGTCTTCGGCGGGGGAGCTTACGAGCAGTACTTC. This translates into CASSQVFGGGAYEQYF.

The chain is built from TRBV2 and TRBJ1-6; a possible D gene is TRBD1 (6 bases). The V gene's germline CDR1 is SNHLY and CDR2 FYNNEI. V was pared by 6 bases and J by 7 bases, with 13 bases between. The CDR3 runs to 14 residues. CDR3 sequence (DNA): TGTGCCAGCAGCCTGCCGGGGACAAATTCACCCCTCCACTTT. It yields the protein CASSLPGTNSPLHF.

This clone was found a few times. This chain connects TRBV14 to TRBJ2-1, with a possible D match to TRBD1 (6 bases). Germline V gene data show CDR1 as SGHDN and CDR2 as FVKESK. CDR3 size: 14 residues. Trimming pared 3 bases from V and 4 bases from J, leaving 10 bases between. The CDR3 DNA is TGTGCCAGCAGCCACCCCGGACAGTACAATGAGCAGTTCTTC. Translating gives CASSHPGQYNEQFF.

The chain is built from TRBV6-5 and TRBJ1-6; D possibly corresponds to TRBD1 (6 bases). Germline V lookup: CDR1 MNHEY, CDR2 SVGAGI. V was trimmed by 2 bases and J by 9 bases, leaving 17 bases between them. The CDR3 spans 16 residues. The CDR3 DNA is TGTGCCAGCAGTTACGTGGGGGCCCCGAATGGTTCACCCCTCCACTTT. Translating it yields CASSYVGAPNGSPLHF.

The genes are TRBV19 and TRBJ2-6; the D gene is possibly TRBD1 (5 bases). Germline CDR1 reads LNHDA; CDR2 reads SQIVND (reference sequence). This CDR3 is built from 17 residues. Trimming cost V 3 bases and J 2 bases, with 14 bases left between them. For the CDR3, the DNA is TGTGCCAGTAGTATGACCAGGGTATCTGCTGGGGCCAACGTCCTGACTTTC. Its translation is CASSMTRVSAGANVLTF.

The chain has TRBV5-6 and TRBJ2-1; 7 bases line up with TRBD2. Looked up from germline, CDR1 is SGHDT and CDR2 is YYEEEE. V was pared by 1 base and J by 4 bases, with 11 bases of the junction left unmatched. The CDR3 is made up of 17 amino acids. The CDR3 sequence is CASSLSVGSGVYNEQFF. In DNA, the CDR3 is TGTGCCAGCAGCTTGTCGGTTGGGAGCGGGGTATACAATGAGCAGTTCTTC.

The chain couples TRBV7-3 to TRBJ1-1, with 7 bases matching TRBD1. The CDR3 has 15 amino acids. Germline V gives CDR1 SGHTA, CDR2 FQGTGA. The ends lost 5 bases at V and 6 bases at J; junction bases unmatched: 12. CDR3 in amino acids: CASSITGQDGAEAFF. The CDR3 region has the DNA TGTGCCAGCAGCATCACAGGACAGGATGGAGCTGAAGCTTTCTTT. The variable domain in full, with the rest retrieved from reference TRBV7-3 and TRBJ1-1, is GAGVSQTPSNKVTEKGKYVELRCDPISGHTALYWYRQSLGQGPEFLIYFQGTGAADDSGLPNDRFFAVRPEGSVSTLKIQRTERGDSAVYLCASSITGQDGAEAFFGQGTRLTVV.